This T cell receptor (beta chain) was recovered during a study of cytomegalovirus exposure and HLA in healthy donors. Study results and caveats: In an earlier analysis, in 540 or so donors, most V segments appeared productive either ~87% or ~30% of the time.

Trimming took 4 bases from V and 4 from J, leaving 18 bases between them. CDR3 size: 16 residues. Per germline, CDR1 SGHKS and CDR2 YYEKEE (reference sequence). PCR involved 60 Vbeta and 13 Jbeta primers. Using immunoSEQ multiplex PCR, the repertoire was profiled, and TCRdb retains in-frame clones only, with some absent. The sample carries 140,000 or so clones, 80% to 90% recorded once. Though nominally healthy at sampling, donors likely had unrecorded immune exposures. With regard to this clone: The antigen remains unidentified.

Source material: PBMCs. This receptor was identified in a boy between 2 and 10 years old in good health and CMV-seronegative. The chain carries TRBV5-5 and TRBJ1-3; D perhaps matches TRBD1 (6 bases). CDR3 bases: TGTGCCAGCAGCCGAACCGGACAGAGAATGGGAAACACCATATATTTT. Protein product: CASSRTGQRMGNTIYF.